This passage covers 15 T cell receptor beta chains from one sample sequenced in a study of OX40 agonist ivuxolimab in advanced cancers. Using immunoSEQ multiplex PCR, the repertoire was profiled, and TCRdb retains in-frame clones only, with some absent. This table holds under 85,000 clones, about 85% found once. This specimen was CD4+ or CD8+ T cells sorted from blood, taken in a trial of the OX40 agonist ivuxolimab. The receptor set was obtained from an adult with an advanced solid tumor such as melanoma, head and neck, liver or kidney cancer.

The chain employs TRBV9 and TRBJ2-1, with TRBD2 identical over 7 bases. V was clipped by 0 bases and J by 10 bases; unmatched bases: 7. Per the germline V gene, CDR1 is SGDLS and CDR2 is YYNGEE. There are 14 residues in the CDR3. The CDR3: CASSVGLAAYEQFF. DNA for the CDR3: TGTGCCAGCAGCGTAGGACTAGCTGCCTACGAGCAGTTCTTC.

The V and J genes are TRBV7-3 and TRBJ2-1; TRBD1 matches 10 bases. Losses at the gene ends were 3 bases for V and 7 bases for J; bases not matched to a gene: 9. Germline V gives CDR1 SGHTA, CDR2 FQGTGA. This CDR3 contains 16 residues. The CDR3 loop is CASSFTGTGAENEQFF. In DNA form, the CDR3 reads TGTGCCAGCAGCTTTACCGGGACAGGGGCTGAGAATGAGCAGTTCTTC.

This clone has only a few counts. The V and J genes are TRBV6-5 and TRBJ1-1; D is unclear. Between the trimmed V and J ends, which lost 4 bases and 3 bases, there was a span of 9 bases. The CDR3 extends over 13 amino acids. Germline-derived CDR1 and CDR2 are MNHEY and SVGAGI. DNA of the CDR3: TGTGCCAGCAGTTTGTCTTTTGACACTGAAGCTTTCTTT. This translates into CASSLSFDTEAFF.

The chain employs TRBV29-1 and TRBJ1-2; 8 bases map to TRBD1. The CDR3 has 13 residues. Trimming cost V 7 bases and J 6 bases; bases outside gene matches: 10. Germline assignment: CDR1 SQVTM and CDR2 ANQGSEA. This CDR3 is CSAKDRDWDGYTF. The CDR3 DNA reads TGCAGCGCGAAGGACAGGGACTGGGATGGCTACACCTTC.

The chain uses TRBV28 and TRBJ2-3; a possible D gene is TRBD2 (5 bases). The germline V gene encodes CDR1 MDHEN and CDR2 SYDVKM. V dropped 6 bases and J dropped 0 bases, with 13 bases sitting between them. This CDR3 region has 15 residues. The CDR3 loop is CASSRVAPSTDTQYF. Written as DNA, the CDR3 is TGTGCCAGCAGCAGAGTAGCGCCTAGCACAGATACGCAGTATTTT.

In this sample, this clone turned up once. The genes are TRBV12-2 and TRBJ2-1; the table's D call of TRBD2 was not tested on the DNA. TRBV12-2 is flagged as a pseudogene. This CDR3 is built from 15 residues. CDR3 sequence: CASRFRLAGGKEQFF. DNA of the CDR3: TGTGCAAGTCGCTTCAGACTAGCGGGGGGGAAAGAGCAGTTCTTC.

This clone was observed once. The chain couples TRBV7-3 to TRBJ2-2, with 9 bases matching TRBD1. CDR3 length equals 19 residues. Germline V CDR1 and CDR2: SGHTA, FQGTGA. Trimming took 2 bases from V and 2 from J; bases not matched to a gene: 12. The CDR3 protein is CASSLGFPDRGRNTGELFF. The DNA for the CDR3 is TGTGCCAGCAGCTTAGGTTTCCCGGACAGGGGTCGAAACACCGGGGAGCTGTTTTTT.

In this sample, this clone turned up a few times. The V call is TRBV2, the J call TRBJ2-1; no definite D call. CDR1 and CDR2 from the germline V gene are SNHLY and FYNNEI. V was trimmed by 7 bases and J by 10 bases, leaving 20 bases between them. The CDR3 length is 14 residues. The CDR3: CASKPSALVGEQFF. CDR3 sequence (DNA): TGTGCCAGCAAGCCCAGTGCATTGGTCGGGGAGCAGTTCTTC.

This chain joins TRBV5-5 and TRBJ1-5, with 7 bases lining up with TRBD1. The CDR3 consists of 18 residues. The germline gives CDR1 SGHKS, CDR2 YYEKEE (reference sequence). V was pared by 1 base and J by 0 bases, with 10 bases of the junction left unmatched. This CDR3 is CASSLRGGVIYSNQPQHF. CDR3 DNA: TGTGCCAGCAGCTTGAGAGGGGGCGTAATCTATAGCAATCAGCCCCAGCATTTT.

The chain combines TRBV19 with TRBJ1-4, with D possibly being TRBD1 (6 bases). Germline CDR1 is LNHDA and CDR2 is SQIVND (reference sequence). V lost 4 bases to trimming and J lost 0 bases, with 15 bases between them. This CDR3 comprises 17 residues. Here the CDR3 DNA reads TGTGCCAGTAGTACCAGGGTGGGACACGCAACTAATGAAAAACTGTTTTTT. It codes for CASSTRVGHATNEKLFF.

This clone was seen a handful of times. The DNA of the CDR3 is TGTGCCGTTACAGGGGCCCTCAATCAGCCCCAGCATTTT. This encodes CAVTGALNQPQHF. The J gene is TRBJ1-5, the V gene TRBV2; 7 positions match TRBD1. The CDR3 runs to 13 residues. J lost 3 bases, V lost 11 bases, and 7 bases had no gene match. Germline V lookup: CDR1 SNHLY, CDR2 FYNNEI.

The chain couples TRBV9 to TRBJ2-5, with D uncertain. The CDR3 length is 14 residues. V dropped 4 bases and J dropped 1 base, with 11 bases sitting between them. Germline V gene data show CDR1 as SGDLS and CDR2 as YYNGEE. CDR3 amino acids: CASSPRFLQETQYF. Here the CDR3 DNA reads TGTGCCAGCAGCCCGCGGTTCCTCCAAGAGACCCAGTACTTC. Looking up the rest from reference TRBV9 and TRBJ2-5 gives the full variable domain: DSGVTQTPKHLITATGQRVTLRCSPRSGDLSVYWYQQSLDQGLQFLIQYYNGEERAKGNILERFSAQQFPDLHSELNLSSLELGDSALYFCASSPRFLQETQYFGPGTRLLVL.

This chain uses TRBV7-2 with TRBJ1-2; tentatively, D is TRBD1 (5 bases). This CDR3 spans 12 amino acids. CDR1 is SGHTA and CDR2 is FQGNSA in the germline V gene. V dropped 3 bases and J dropped 5 bases, with 7 bases sitting between them. CDR3 sequence (DNA): TGTGCCAGCAGCTTGGGGGATTATGGCTACACCTTC. It translates to CASSLGDYGYTF.

This sequence joins TRBV18 and TRBJ2-1; the D is unclear. This CDR3 contains 16 residues. Deletions cut 5 bases from V and 0 bases from J, with 14 bases between. Germline CDR1 and CDR2: KGHSH and LQKENI. The CDR3 DNA is TGTGCCAGCTCATCCAAGTCCACGAGCTCCTACAATGAGCAGTTCTTC. Translated: CASSSKSTSSYNEQFF.

The gene calls are TRBV25-1 and TRBJ2-7; D remains ambiguous. CDR1 and CDR2 from the germline V gene are MGHDK and SYGVNS. Deletions cut 3 bases from V and 1 base from J, with 10 bases between. This CDR3 spans 14 amino acids. This chain's CDR3 is CASSETEHSYEQYF. The CDR3 DNA is TGTGCCAGCAGTGAGACTGAACATTCCTACGAGCAGTACTTC.